What follows are 6 T cell receptor beta chains derived from one specimen sequenced in a study of CD8+ T cells in alopecia areata. RNA extraction was followed by reverse transcription into cDNA, which acted as the sequencing template. Method: immunoSEQ multiplex PCR; TCRdb's copy keeps in-frame clones and lacks some. The sample consists of 110,000 or so clones, 35% to 40% of them appearing once. The sequencing input was CD4+ T cells sorted from blood. These TCRs come from a human donor with alopecia areata.

The chain combines TRBV30 with TRBJ1-1, with TRBD1 matching 10 bases. V lost 2 bases to trimming and J lost 11 bases; unmatched junction nucleotides: 5. Germline loops: CDR1 GTSNPN, CDR2 SVGIG (reference sequence). This CDR3 contains 12 residues. CDR3 bases: TGTGCCTGGAGTACCGGGACAGGGGCGGCTTTCTTT. It encodes CAWSTGTGAAFF. The full variable domain, completed using reference TRBV30 and TRBJ1-1, is SQTIHQWPATLVQPVGSPLSLECTVEGTSNPNLYWYRQAAGRGLQLLFYSVGIGQISSEVPQNLSASRPQDRQFILSSKKLLLSDSGFYLCAWSTGTGAAFFGQGTRLTVV.

This clone was detected only a few times. V is TRBV29-1 and J is TRBJ1-1, with D unclear. Germline CDR1 and CDR2: SQVTM and ANQGSEA. The V end was cut by 7 bases, the J end by 5 bases, with 11 bases between. The CDR3 length is 11 residues. CDR3 amino acids: CSASRGTEAFF. In nucleotides, the CDR3 is TGCAGCGCCTCGAGAGGTACTGAAGCTTTCTTT.

The rearrangement links TRBV30 to TRBJ1-1; perhaps TRBD1 as D (5 bases). Germline V CDR1 and CDR2: GTSNPN, SVGIG (reference sequence). The V end lost 3 bases, the J end lost 9 bases, and 14 bases lay between the germline ends. This CDR3 spans 12 amino acids. CDR3 nucleotide sequence: TGTGCCTGGAGCTCAGGGATTTCGCAAGCTTTCTTT. It is translated as CAWSSGISQAFF.

This clone was found a few times. The gene calls are TRBV7-3 and TRBJ2-1; D gene uncertain. The CDR3 consists of 14 residues. CDR1 and CDR2 (germline): SGHTA, FQGTGA. Trimming cost V 2 bases and J 4 bases, with 9 bases left between them. CDR3 nucleotides: TGTGCCAGCAGCTTATTTGGCTCGTACAATGAGCAGTTCTTC. It yields the protein CASSLFGSYNEQFF. Looking up the rest from reference TRBV7-3 and TRBJ2-1 gives the full variable domain: GAGVSQTPSNKVTEKGKYVELRCDPISGHTALYWYRQSLGQGPEFLIYFQGTGAADDSGLPNDRFFAVRPEGSVSTLKIQRTERGDSAVYLCASSLFGSYNEQFFGPGTRLTVL.

CDR3 DNA sequence: TGTGCCAGCAGCCCCTCCCCAGATACGCAGTATTTT. The encoded protein is CASSPSPDTQYF. The chain recombines TRBV11-3 with TRBJ2-3; no definite D call. V lost 5 bases to trimming and J lost 4 bases, with 7 bases between them. Germline CDR1 SGHNT, CDR2 YENEEA. The CDR3 has 12 residues.

The gene calls are TRBV29-1 and TRBJ1-2; D unclear. This CDR3 comprises 11 residues. V was trimmed by 3 bases and J by 8 bases, leaving 10 bases between them. The germline gives CDR1 SQVTM, CDR2 ANQGSEA. The CDR3 DNA reads TGCAGCGTTGAGGGAATGGAAGGCTACACCTTC. Its translation: CSVEGMEGYTF.